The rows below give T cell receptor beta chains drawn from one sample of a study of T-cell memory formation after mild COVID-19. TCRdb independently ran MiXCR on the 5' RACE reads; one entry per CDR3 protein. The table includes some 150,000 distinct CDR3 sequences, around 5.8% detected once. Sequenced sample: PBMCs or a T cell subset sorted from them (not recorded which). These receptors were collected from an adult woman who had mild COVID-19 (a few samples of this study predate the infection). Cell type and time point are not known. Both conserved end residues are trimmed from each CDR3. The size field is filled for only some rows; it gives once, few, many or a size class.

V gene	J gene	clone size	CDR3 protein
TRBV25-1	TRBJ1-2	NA	ASSEGIGEGYYGYT
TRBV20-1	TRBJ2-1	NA	SALSWRSSYNEQF
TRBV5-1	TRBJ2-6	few	ASGWEGGANVLT
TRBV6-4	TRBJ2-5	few	ASSATYQETQY
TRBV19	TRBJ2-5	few	ASSPRTPASPETQY
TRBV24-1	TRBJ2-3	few	ATSDSSRGGTDTQY
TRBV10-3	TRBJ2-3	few	AISPAKSTDTQY
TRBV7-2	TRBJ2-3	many	ASSTDRLAGSGPDTQY
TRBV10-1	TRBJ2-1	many	ALRRPGTNEQF
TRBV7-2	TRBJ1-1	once	ASSRHTGNTEAF
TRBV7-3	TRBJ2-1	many	ASSLSGSYNEQF
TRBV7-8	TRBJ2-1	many	ASSSGLRKSSYNEQF
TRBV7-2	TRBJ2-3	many	ASSGTSGVDTQY
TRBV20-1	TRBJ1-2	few	SARDLATGTVYGYT
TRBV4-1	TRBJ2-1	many	ASSQRGGSGYNEQF
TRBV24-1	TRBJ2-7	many	ATSDSRTGGRGEQY
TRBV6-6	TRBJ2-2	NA	ASRLSTGELF
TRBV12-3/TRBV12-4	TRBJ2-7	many	ASSLLGYEQY
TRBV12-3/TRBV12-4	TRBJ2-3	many	ASSFLRSSTDTQY
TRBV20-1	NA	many	SAIQGGTGADTQH
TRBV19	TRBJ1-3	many	ASSIQGPSSGNTIY
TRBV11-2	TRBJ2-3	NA	ASSLAGSGGWDTQY
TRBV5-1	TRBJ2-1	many	ASSLGDRQEQF
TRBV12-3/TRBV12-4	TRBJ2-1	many	ASRAGERGLILRNEQF
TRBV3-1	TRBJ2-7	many	ASSQVSYEQY
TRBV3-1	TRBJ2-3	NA	ASSSTSGGASSTDTQY
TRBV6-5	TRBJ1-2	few	ASSTGQGPGYT
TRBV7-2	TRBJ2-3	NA	ASSLEQFTDTQY
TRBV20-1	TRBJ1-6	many	SASLQGRNNSPLH
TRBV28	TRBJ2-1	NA	ASIPGTAYNEQF
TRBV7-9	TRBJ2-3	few	ASRPPDPGLSTDTQY
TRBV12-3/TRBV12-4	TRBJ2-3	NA	ASSLRKTGTDTQY
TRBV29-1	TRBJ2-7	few	SVEDQGAHEQY
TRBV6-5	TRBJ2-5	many	ASSPLGGDETQY
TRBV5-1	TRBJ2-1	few	ASSLGGGQGLYNEQF
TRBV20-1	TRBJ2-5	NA	SARDPSGRGETQY
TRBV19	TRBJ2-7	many	ASSQMFRGYGYEQY
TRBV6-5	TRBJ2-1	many	ASSSRQGTSGRGGEQF
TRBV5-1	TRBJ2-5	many	ASSPRPGARPSETQY
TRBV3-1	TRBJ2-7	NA	AISRAYEQY
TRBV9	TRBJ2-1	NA	ASSSTISGYEQF
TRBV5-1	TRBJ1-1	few	ASRTGGEDGGEAF
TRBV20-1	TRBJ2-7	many	SASTGGSYEQY
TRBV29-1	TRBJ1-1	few	SVGGGQATNTEAF
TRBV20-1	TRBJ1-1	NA	SVRSPGTEAF
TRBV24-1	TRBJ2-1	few	ATSGPDRGRTSGNNEQF
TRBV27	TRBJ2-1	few	ASRQLGYNEQF
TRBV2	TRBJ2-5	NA	ASSESPWGQGETQY
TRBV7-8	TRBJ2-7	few	ASSLVGDSSYEQY
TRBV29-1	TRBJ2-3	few	SARIFTDTQY
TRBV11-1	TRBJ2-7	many	ASSLPGSEQY
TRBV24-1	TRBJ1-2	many	ATSDLRSGGYGYT
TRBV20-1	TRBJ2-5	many	SATQGRETQY
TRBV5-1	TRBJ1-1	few	ASSLRWEKREMNTEAF
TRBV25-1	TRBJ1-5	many	ASSRRSNQPQH
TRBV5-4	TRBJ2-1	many	ASSLALNEQF
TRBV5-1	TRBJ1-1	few	ASSPMGANRANTEAF
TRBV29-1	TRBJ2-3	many	SVHPSGGVGTQY
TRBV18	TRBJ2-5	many	ASARGLQETQY
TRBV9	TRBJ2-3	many	ASSVGPNTDTQY